This TCR beta chain was sequenced in a study of PD-1 blockade in classical Hodgkin lymphoma. Overall study context: Patients in the cohort were put on intravenous nivolumab, 3 mg/kg every 2 weeks. Study-wide results and limits: The study reported lower baseline TCR diversity in newly diagnosed patients than in healthy donors. Prior to therapy, complete responders displayed diversity much like that of newly diagnosed patients.

In this sample, this clone turned up once. No antigen is known for it. With V trimmed by 0 bases and J by 4 bases, 5 bases remained unmatched. Germline CDR1 and CDR2: SEHNR and FQNEAQ (reference sequence). CDR3 length: 16 residues. Sequencing used immunoSEQ multiplex PCR; TCRdb keeps in-frame clones, though not all of them. The table lists 19,000 or so clones, under 85% of them singletons. All trial patients relapsed after autologous stem cell transplantation. Complete response, partial response or progressive disease were the best responses. The V and J genes are TRBV7-9 and TRBJ2-3; 9 nucleotides align to TRBD2. The sample here was peripheral blood mononuclear cells (PBMCs), taken at baseline. The TCR comes from a human donor with classical Hodgkin lymphoma. The CDR3 sequence is CASSLARAGGADTQYF. The CDR3 DNA is TGTGCCAGCAGCTTAGCTAGAGCGGGGGGCGCAGATACGCAGTATTTT.